This TCR beta chain was captured in a study of blood T cell repertoires in COVID-19. Clones were read by immunoSEQ multiplex PCR, and TCRdb kept only the in-frame ones, dropping some. The repertoire consists of 210,000 or so clones, with roughly 78% occurring once and the leading ten covering around 2.8%. The CDR3 covers 13 residues. V gave up 3 bases and J gave up 9 bases, with 13 bases separating them. Germline lookup yields CDR1 SGDLS and CDR2 YYNGEE. The sequence derives from a woman of 80 years or more with active or convalescent COVID-19. Material for sequencing was peripheral blood. The chain recombines TRBV9 with TRBJ1-3, with D possibly being TRBD1 (6 bases). CDR3 amino acids: CASSEQGGSTIYF. The DNA of the CDR3 is TGTGCCAGCAGCGAACAGGGTGGGAGCACCATATATTTT.